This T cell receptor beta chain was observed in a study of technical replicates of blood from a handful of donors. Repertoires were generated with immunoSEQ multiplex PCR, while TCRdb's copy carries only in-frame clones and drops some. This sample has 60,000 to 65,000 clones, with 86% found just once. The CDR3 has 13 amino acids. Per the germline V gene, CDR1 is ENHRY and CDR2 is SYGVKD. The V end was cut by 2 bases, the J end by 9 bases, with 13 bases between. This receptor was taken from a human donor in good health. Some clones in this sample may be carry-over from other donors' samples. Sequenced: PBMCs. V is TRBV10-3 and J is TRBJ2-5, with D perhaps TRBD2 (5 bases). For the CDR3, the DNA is TGTGCCATCAGTGAGGGACTCCCCAGAGCCCAGTACTTC. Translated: CAISEGLPRAQYF.